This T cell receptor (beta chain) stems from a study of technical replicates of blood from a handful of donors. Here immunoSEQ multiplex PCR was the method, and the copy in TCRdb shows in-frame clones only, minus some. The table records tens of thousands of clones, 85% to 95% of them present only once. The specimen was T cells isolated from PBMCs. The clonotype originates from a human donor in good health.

The DNA for the CDR3 is TGCGCCAGCAGCTTGGCCCCCCCGGGACAGGGGGCGGGAAACAATGAGCAGTTCTTC. This sequence encodes CASSLAPPGQGAGNNEQFF. The rearrangement links TRBV5-1 to TRBJ2-1; 12 nucleotides line up with TRBD1. The CDR3 contains 19 residues. The J segment lost 5 bases and the V segment lost 0 bases, leaving 12 bases of the junction unmatched. Germline CDR1 is SGHRS and CDR2 is YFSETQ.